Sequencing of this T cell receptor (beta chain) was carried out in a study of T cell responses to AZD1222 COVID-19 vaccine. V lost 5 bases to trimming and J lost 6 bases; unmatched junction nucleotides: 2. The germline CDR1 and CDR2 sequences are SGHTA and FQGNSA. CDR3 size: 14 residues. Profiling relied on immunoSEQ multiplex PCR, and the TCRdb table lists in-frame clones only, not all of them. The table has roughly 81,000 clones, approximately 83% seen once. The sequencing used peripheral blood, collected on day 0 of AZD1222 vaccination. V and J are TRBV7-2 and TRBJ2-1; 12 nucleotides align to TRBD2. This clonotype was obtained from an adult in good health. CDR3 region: CASSKGLAGNEQFF. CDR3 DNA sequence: TGTGCCAGCAGCAAGGGACTAGCGGGCAATGAGCAGTTCTTC.